A selection of T cell receptor beta chains follows, all from one sample in a study of T cell responses to AZD1222 COVID-19 vaccine. Sequencing was performed with immunoSEQ multiplex PCR; in TCRdb, only in-frame clones are kept and a portion is missing. The data hold some 110,000 clones, with 65% to 85% observed a single time. The sequenced sample was peripheral blood, obtained on day 0 of AZD1222 vaccination. The receptors derive from an adult in good health. Both conserved end residues are part of each CDR3. A D gene is named only where the DNA matches it firmly. Clone size is given for some rows only: seen once, a few or many times, or a class if the clone is expanded.

TGCAGTGTGGGGATAGGGTTAGGCTACACCTTC,CSVGIGLGYTF,11,-,TRBJ1-2,few,TRBV20-1
TGTGCCAGCAGCAAACTGAGGACGGCTCGGGATACGCAGTATTTT,CASSKLRTARDTQYF,15,-,TRBJ2-3,-,TRBV21-1
TGTGCCAGCAGCGATTATTTTGAGCAGTTCTTC,CASSDYFEQFF,11,-,TRBJ2-1,-,TRBV5-8
TGCGCCAGCAGGGAGGGGAGCAATCAGCCCCAGCATTTT,CASREGSNQPQHF,13,-,TRBJ1-5,-,TRBV5-1
TGTGCCAGCAGCTTAGATGGCAGCATAGCCTATGGCTACACCTTC,CASSLDGSIAYGYTF,15,-,TRBJ1-2,-,TRBV7-2
TGTGCCAGCAGTGAACTAGGGGCCCCACCGAGGGGCTACACCTTC,CASSELGAPPRGYTF,15,-,TRBJ1-2,-,TRBV2
TGTGCCAGCAGCGTAGAGGGTGTCCCCCCTGAAAAACTGTTTTTT,CASSVEGVPPEKLFF,15,-,TRBJ1-4,-,TRBV9
TGTGCCAGCAGTTCCTATTCACCCCTCCACTTT,CASSSYSPLHF,11,-,TRBJ1-6,-,TRBV28
TGTGCCAGCTTACTAGCGGGAGGGCCAGGCTACGAGCAGTACTTC,CASLLAGGPGYEQYF,15,TRBD2,TRBJ2-7,once,TRBV7-2
TGTGCCTGGAAAGTTTGGAGCGGGGAGCTGTTTTTT,CAWKVWSGELFF,12,-,TRBJ2-2,-,TRBV30
TGCGCCAGCAACCCTCTGACTAGCGGGAGATCCGGGGAGCTGTTTTTT,CASNPLTSGRSGELFF,16,TRBD2,TRBJ2-2,-,TRBV5-1
TGTGCCAGCATCTCAGGGCAGGGGTTGGAGGGACAGCCCCAGCATTTT,CASISGQGLEGQPQHF,16,-,TRBJ1-5,-,TRBV28
TGTGCCAGTAGTAAAGAGTCGCCTGGCCGGCAGAGGTCTGGCGAGCAGTACTTC,CASSKESPGRQRSGEQYF,18,-,TRBJ2-7,few,TRBV19
TGTGCCAGCAGCCCCCGTCGAGGGAACTACCAAGAGACCCAGTACTTC,CASSPRRGNYQETQYF,16,-,TRBJ2-5,once,TRBV3-1/TRBV3-2
TGTGCCAGCAGCCAAGGGACCCGAAGGGGCGGAGGCGAGCAGTACTTC,CASSQGTRRGGGEQYF,16,-,TRBJ2-7,-,TRBV7-8
TGTGCCAGCAGTTTATGGGGGACAGGGGAAACTGAAGCTTTCTTT,CASSLWGTGETEAFF,15,TRBD1,TRBJ1-1,once,TRBV28
TGTGCCAGCAGTCCCGGACTAGCGGGAGGGAGATACAATGAGCAGTTCTTC,CASSPGLAGGRYNEQFF,17,TRBD2,TRBJ2-1,-,TRBV6-2/TRBV6-3
TGTGCCAGCAGTCGTTCCTACGAGCAGTACTTC,CASSRSYEQYF,11,-,TRBJ2-7,few,TRBV28
TGTGCCATCACCTCGGAACCGAACAATCAGCCCCAGCATTTT,CAITSEPNNQPQHF,14,-,TRBJ1-5,-,TRBV10-3
TGTGCCAGCAGCCCGACAGGGTCCGGGGAGACCCAGTACTTC,CASSPTGSGETQYF,14,TRBD1,TRBJ2-5,-,TRBV11-2
TGTGCCAGCAGTCCGGGGTCGATTAACTATGGCTACACCTTC,CASSPGSINYGYTF,14,-,TRBJ1-2,-,TRBV28
TGTGCCAGCAGCTCCCGGGAGGGCCCTGATGAGCAGTTCTTC,CASSSREGPDEQFF,14,TRBD2,TRBJ2-1,-,TRBV5-8